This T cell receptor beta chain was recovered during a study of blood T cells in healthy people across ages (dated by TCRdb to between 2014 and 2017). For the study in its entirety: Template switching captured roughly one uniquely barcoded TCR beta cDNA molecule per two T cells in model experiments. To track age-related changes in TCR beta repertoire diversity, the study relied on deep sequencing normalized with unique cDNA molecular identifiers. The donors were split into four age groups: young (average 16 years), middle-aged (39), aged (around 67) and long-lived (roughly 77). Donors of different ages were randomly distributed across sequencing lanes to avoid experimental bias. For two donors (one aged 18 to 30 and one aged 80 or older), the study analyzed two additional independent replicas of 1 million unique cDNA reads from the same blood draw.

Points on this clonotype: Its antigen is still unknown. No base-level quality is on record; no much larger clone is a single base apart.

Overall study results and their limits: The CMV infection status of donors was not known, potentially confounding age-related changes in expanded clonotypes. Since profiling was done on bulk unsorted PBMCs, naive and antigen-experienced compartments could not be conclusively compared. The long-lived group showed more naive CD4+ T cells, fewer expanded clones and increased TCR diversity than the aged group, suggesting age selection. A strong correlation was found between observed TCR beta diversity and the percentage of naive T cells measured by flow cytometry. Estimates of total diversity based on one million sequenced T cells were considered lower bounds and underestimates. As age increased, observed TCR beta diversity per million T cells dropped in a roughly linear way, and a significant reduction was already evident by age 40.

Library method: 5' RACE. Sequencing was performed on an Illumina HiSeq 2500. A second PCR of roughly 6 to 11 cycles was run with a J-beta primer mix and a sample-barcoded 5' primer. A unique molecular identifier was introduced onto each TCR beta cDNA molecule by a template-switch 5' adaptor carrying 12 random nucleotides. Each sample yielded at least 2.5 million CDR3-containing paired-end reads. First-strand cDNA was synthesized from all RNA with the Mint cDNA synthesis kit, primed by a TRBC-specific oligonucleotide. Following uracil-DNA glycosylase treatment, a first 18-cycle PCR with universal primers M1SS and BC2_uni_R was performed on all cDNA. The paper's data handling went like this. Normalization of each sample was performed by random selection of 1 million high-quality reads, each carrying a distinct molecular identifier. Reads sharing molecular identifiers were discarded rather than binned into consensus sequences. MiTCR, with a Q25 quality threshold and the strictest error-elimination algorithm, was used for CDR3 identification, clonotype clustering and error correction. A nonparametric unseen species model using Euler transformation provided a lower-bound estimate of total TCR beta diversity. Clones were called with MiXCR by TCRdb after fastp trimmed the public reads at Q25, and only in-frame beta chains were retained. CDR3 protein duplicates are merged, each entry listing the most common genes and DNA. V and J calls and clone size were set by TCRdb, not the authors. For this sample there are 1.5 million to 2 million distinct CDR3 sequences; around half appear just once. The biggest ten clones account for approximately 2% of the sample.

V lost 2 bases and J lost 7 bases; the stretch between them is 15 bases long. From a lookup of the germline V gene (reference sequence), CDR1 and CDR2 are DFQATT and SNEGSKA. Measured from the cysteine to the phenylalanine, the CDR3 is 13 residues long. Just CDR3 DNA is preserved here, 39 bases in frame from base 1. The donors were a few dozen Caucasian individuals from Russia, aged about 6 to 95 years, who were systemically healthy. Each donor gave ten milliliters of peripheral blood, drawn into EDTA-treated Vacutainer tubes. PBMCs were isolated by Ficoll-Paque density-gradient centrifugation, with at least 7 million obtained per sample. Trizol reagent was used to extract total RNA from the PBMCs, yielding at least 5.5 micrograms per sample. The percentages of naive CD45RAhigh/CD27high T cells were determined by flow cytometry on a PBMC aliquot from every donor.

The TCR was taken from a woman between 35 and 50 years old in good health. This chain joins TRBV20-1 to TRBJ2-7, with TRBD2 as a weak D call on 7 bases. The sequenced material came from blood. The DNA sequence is TGCAGTGCTAGACGAGGGGGGGACGATGAGCAGTACTTC. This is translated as CSARRGGDDEQYF.